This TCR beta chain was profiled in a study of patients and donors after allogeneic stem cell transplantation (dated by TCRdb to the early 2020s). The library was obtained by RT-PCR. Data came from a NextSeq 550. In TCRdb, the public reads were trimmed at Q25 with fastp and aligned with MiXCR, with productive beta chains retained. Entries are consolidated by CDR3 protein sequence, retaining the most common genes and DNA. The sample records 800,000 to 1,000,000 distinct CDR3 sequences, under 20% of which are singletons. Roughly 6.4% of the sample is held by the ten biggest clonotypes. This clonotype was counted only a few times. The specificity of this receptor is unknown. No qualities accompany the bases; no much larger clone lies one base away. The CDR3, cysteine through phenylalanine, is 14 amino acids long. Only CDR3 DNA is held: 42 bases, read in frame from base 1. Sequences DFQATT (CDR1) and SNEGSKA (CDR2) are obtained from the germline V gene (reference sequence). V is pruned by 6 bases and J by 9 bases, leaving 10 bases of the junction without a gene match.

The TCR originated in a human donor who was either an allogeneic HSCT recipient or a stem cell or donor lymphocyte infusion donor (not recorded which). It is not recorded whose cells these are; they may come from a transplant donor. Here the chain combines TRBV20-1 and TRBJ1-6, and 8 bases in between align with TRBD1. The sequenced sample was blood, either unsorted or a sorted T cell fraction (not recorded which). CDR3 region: CSASGTGGRSPLHF. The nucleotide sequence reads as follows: TGCAGTGCGAGTGGTACAGGGGGACGTTCACCCCTCCACTTT.